The rows below give T cell receptor beta chains drawn from one sample of a study of neoadjuvant anti-PD-1 for oral cavity cancer. Sequencing used immunoSEQ multiplex PCR; TCRdb keeps in-frame clones, though not all of them. Of 12,000 or so clones in the sample, less than 70% were seen once. Sample: tumor tissue, taken before nivolumab (anti-PD-1) treatment. The origin of the receptors is a person aged 35 to 85 with oral cavity squamous cell carcinoma. The donor label of this sample is uncertain. Each CDR3 is given with its conserved first and last residue. A D gene is named only where the DNA matches it firmly. Where a row states a size, it is once, few, many or the class of an expanded clone; other rows omit it.

clone_size,j_call,d_call,v_call,cdr3_nt,cdr3_aa
-,TRBJ1-5,-,TRBV6-1,TGTGCCAGCAGTGAAGCGCTTCGTCAGCCCCAGCATTTT,CASSEALRQPQHF
-,TRBJ2-1,TRBD2,TRBV27,TGTGCCAGCAGACGGACTAGCGGGGCATACAATGAGCAGTTCTTC,CASRRTSGAYNEQFF
-,TRBJ2-3,TRBD1,TRBV6-5,TGTGCCAGCAGTCAGATGAGGGGGCAAGATACGCAGTATTTT,CASSQMRGQDTQYF
few,TRBJ2-2,-,TRBV2,TGTGCCAGCAGTGCGGGTGCCGGGGAGCTGTTTTTT,CASSAGAGELFF
once,TRBJ2-4,-,TRBV7-9,TGTGCCAGCAGCTTACAAGAGGCCGGCAAAAACATTCAGTACTTC,CASSLQEAGKNIQYF
-,TRBJ2-1,-,TRBV20-1,TGCAGCAGTCGGGCCTACAATGAGCAGTTCTTC,CSSRAYNEQFF
-,TRBJ2-2,-,TRBV2,TGTGCCAGCAGGGCAGGGGGGGGCACCGGGGAGCTGTTTTTT,CASRAGGGTGELFF
-,TRBJ2-5,-,TRBV30,TGTGCCTGGAGCCAAAAGGGGGTCTGGGAGACCCAGTACTTC,CAWSQKGVWETQYF
once,TRBJ1-2,-,TRBV6-6,TGTGCCAGCAGTGGAGGGGTTGGCGGCTACACCTTC,CASSGGVGGYTF
-,TRBJ1-1,TRBD1,TRBV29-1,TGCAGCGTTGTTGACAGGGCGGCTTTCTTT,CSVVDRAAFF
-,TRBJ1-4,TRBD1,TRBV9,TGTGCCAGCAGCGTTCGACAGGGAGTAACTAATGAAAAACTGTTTTTT,CASSVRQGVTNEKLFF
few,TRBJ1-2,-,TRBV29-1,TGCAGCGTTGGTTGGGTAGGTGGTGGCTACACCTTC,CSVGWVGGGYTF
few,TRBJ2-5,-,TRBV7-9,TGTGCCAGCAGCTTTGGTGCGAAGGAGACCCAGTACTTC,CASSFGAKETQYF
few,TRBJ2-7,-,TRBV6-1,TGTGCCAGCAGTGTAGAAGTGGGGGACTACGAGCAGTACTTC,CASSVEVGDYEQYF
-,TRBJ2-1,TRBD2,TRBV29-1,TGCAGCGTTGCCCAAAGCGGGGGGCTTAACAATGAGCAGTTCTTC,CSVAQSGGLNNEQFF
few,TRBJ1-1,TRBD1,TRBV15,TGTGCCACCAGCCGAGCGAGACAGGGAACTGAAGCTTTCTTT,CATSRARQGTEAFF